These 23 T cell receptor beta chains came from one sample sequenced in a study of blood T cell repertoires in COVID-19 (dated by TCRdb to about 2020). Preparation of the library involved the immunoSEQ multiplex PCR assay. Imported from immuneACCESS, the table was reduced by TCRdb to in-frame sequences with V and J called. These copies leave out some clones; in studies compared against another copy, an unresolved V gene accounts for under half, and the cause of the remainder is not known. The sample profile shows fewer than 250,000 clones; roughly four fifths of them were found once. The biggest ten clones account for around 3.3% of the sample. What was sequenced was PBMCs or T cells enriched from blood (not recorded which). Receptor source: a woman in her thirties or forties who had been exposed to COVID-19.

The CDR3 here is CASSQSVGQLQETQYF. In DNA, the CDR3 is TGTGCCAGCAGCCAATCTGTAGGACAGCTTCAAGAGACCCAGTACTTC. This rearrangement joins TRBV16 to TRBJ2-5, with a weak D call TRBD1 (6 bases). Trimming shortened V by 0 bases and J by 2 bases, and 13 bases separated the two germline ends. This CDR3 comprises 16 residues. CDR1 is KGHSY and CDR2 is FQNENV in the germline V gene.

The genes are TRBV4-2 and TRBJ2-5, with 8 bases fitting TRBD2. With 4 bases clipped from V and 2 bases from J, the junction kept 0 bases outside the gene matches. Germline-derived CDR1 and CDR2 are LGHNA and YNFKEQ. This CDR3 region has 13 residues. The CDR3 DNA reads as TGTGCCAGCAGCCGACTAGCGCAAGAGACCCAGTACTTC. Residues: CASSRLAQETQYF.

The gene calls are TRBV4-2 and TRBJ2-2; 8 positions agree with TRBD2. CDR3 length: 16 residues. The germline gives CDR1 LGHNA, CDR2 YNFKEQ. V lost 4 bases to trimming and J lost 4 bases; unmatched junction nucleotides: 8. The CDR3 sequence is CASSLETSARTGELFF. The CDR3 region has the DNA TGTGCCAGCAGCCTCGAGACTAGCGCCCGCACCGGGGAGCTGTTTTTT.

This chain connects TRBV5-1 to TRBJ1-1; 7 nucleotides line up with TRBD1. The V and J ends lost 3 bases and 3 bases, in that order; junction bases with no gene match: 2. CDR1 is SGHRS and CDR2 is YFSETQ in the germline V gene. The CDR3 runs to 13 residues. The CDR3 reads CASSWGQYTEAFF. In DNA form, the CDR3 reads TGCGCCAGCAGCTGGGGACAGTACACTGAAGCTTTCTTT.

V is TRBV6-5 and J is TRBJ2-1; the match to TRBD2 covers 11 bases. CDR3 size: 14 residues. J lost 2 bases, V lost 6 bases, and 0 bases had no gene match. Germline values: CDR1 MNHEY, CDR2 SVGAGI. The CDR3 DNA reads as TGTGCCAGCAGACTAGCGGGGGCCTACAATGAGCAGTTCTTC. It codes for CASRLAGAYNEQFF.

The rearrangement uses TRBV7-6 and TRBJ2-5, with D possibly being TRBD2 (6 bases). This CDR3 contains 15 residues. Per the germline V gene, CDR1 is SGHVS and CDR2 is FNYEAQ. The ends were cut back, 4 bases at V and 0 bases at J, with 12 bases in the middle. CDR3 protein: CASSWGTPYQETQYF. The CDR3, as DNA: TGTGCCAGCAGCTGGGGGACTCCGTACCAAGAGACCCAGTACTTC. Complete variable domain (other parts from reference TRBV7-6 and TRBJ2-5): GAGVSQSPRYKVTKRGQDVALRCDPISGHVSLYWYRQALGQGPEFLTYFNYEAQQDKSGLPNDRFSAERPEGSISTLTIQRTEQRDSAMYRCASSWGTPYQETQYFGPGTRLLVL.

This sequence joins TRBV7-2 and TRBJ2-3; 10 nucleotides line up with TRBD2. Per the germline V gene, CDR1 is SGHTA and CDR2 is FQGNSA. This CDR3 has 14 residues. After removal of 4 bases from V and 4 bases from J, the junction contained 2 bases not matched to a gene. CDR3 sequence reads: CASSSLAGADTQYF. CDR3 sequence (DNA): TGTGCCAGCAGCTCGCTAGCGGGGGCAGATACGCAGTATTTT.

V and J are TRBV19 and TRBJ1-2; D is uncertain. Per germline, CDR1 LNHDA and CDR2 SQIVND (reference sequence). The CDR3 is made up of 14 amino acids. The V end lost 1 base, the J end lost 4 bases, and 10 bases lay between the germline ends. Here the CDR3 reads CASSIGLSVYGYTF. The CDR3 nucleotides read TGTGCCAGTAGTATAGGACTTTCGGTCTATGGCTACACCTTC.

The CDR3 spells CSARETVEAFF. The CDR3 DNA is TGCAGTGCTAGGGAGACGGTCGAAGCTTTCTTT. This chain joins TRBV20-1 and TRBJ1-1, with unresolved D. The CDR3 contains 11 residues. V was pared by 3 bases and J by 8 bases, with 10 bases between. Germline loops: CDR1 DFQATT, CDR2 SNEGSKA (reference sequence).

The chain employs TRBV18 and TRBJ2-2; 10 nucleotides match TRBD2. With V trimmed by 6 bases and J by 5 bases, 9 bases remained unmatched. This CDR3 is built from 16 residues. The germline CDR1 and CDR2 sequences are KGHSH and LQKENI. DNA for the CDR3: TGTGCCAGCTCCATTTCTCTAGCGGGGGCAACCGGGGAGCTGTTTTTT. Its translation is CASSISLAGATGELFF.

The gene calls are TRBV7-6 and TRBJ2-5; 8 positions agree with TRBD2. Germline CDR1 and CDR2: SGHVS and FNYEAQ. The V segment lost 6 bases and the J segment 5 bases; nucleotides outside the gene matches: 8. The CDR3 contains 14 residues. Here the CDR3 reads CASRLLAAGETQYF. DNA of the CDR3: TGTGCCAGCAGGTTACTAGCGGCGGGCGAGACCCAGTACTTC.

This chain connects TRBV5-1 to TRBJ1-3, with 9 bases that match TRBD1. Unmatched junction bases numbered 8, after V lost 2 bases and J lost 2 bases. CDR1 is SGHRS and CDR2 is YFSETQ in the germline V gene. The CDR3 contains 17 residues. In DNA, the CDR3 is TGCGCCAGCAGCTTAATCCCGACAGGGGGAGCTGGAAACACCATATATTTT. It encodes CASSLIPTGGAGNTIYF.

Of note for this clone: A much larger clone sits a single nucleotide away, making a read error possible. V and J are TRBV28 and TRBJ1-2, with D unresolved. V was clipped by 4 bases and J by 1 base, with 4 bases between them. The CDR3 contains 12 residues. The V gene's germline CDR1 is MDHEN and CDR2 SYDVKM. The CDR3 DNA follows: TGTGCCAGCAGTTCAGATAACTATGGCTACACCTTC. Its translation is CASSSDNYGYTF.

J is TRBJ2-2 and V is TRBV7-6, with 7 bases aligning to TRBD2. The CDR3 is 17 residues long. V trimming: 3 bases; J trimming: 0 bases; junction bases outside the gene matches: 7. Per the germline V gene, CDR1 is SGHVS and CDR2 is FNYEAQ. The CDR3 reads CASSFRVGGTNTGELFF. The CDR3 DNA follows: TGTGCCAGCAGCTTCCGCGTGGGGGGGACGAACACCGGGGAGCTGTTTTTT.

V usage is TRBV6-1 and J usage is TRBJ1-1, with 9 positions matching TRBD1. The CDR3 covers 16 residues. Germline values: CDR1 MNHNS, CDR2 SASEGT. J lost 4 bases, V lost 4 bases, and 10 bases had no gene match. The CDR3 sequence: CASSAGTGRGGTEAFF. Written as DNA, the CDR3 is TGTGCCAGCAGTGCCGGGACAGGGAGGGGCGGCACTGAAGCTTTCTTT.

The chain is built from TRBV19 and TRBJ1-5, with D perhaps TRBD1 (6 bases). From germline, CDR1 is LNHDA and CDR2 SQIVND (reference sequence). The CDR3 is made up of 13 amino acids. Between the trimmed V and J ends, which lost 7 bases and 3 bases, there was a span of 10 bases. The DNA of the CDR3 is TGTGCCAGTACACAGGGTACCAATCAGCCCCAGCATTTT. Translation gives CASTQGTNQPQHF.

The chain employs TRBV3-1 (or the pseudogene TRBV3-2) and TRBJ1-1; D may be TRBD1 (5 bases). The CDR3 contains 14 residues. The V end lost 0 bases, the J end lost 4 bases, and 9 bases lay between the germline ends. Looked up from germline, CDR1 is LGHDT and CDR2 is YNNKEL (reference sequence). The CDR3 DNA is TGTGCCAGCAGCCAAGAAGACAGTGGCACTGAAGCTTTCTTT. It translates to CASSQEDSGTEAFF.

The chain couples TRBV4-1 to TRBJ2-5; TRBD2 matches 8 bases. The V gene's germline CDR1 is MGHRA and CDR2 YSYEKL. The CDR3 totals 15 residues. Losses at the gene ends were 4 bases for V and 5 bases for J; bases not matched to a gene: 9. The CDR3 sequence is CASSPLGRGDETQYF. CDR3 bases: TGCGCCAGCAGCCCTTTAGGGCGGGGGGATGAGACCCAGTACTTC.

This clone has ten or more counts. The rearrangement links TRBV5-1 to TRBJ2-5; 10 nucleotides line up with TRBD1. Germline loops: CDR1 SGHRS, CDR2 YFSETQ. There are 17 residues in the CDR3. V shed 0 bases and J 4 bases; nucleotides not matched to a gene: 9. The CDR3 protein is CASSLATGTGESETQYF. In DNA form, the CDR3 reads TGCGCCAGCAGCTTGGCCACCGGGACAGGGGAATCAGAGACCCAGTACTTC. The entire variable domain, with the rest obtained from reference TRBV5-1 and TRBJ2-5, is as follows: KAGVTQTPRYLIKTRGQQVTLSCSPISGHRSVSWYQQTPGQGLQFLFEYFSETQRNKGNFPGRFSGRQFSNSRSEMNVSTLELGDSALYLCASSLATGTGESETQYFGPGTRLLVL.

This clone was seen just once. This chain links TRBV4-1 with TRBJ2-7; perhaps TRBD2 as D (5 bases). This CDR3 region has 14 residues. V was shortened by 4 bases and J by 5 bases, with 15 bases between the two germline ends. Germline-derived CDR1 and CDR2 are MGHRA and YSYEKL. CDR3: CASSRAGSVNEQYF. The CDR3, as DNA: TGCGCCAGCAGCCGGGCGGGCTCCGTCAACGAGCAGTACTTC.

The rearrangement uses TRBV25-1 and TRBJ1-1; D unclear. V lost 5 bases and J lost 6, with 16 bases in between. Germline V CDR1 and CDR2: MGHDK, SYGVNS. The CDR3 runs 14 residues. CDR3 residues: CASSSSGSLPEAFF. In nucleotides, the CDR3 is TGTGCCAGCAGTTCCTCGGGGAGTCTTCCTGAAGCTTTCTTT. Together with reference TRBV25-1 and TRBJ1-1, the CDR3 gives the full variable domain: EADIYQTPRYLVIGTGKKITLECSQTMGHDKMYWYQQDPGMELHLIHYSYGVNSTEKGDLSSESTVSRIRTEHFPLTLESARPSHTSQYLCASSSSGSLPEAFFGQGTRLTVV.

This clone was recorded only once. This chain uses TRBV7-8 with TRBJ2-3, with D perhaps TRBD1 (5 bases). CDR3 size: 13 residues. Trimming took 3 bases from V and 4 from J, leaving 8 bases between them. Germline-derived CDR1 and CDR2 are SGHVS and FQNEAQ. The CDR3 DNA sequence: TGTGCCAGCAGCTTGAAGGGGTCAGATACGCAGTATTTT. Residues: CASSLKGSDTQYF.

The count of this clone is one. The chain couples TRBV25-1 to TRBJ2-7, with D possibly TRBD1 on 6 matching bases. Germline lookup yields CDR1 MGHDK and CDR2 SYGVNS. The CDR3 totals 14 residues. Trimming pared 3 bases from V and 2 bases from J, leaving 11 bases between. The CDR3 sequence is CASSDGSGAYEQYF. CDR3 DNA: TGTGCCAGCAGTGATGGCTCAGGGGCCTACGAGCAGTACTTC.